The clone carrying this TCR beta chain was found a few times. The target antigen is unknown. Individual cDNA molecules were tagged with unique molecular identifiers, the study reported. TCRdb reprocessed the 5' RACE reads with MiXCR, giving one entry per CDR3 protein. The repertoire holds 30,000 to 35,000 distinct CDR3 sequences, with roughly 6.6% as singletons. The data originate from a study of early T cells in non-severe SARS-CoV-2 infection. Study information: Unsorted whole blood bulk RNA was sequenced, with unpaired chains. Study conclusions and caveats: VDJdb matching favored anti-spike CD8 responses, missing private and CD4 specificities.

The origin of this receptor is an adult who was a healthcare worker with PCR-confirmed SARS-CoV-2 infection or an uninfected control (not recorded which). The sequencing input was whole blood.

CDR3 sequence reads: CASSLTVSSGANVLTF. CDR3 DNA sequence: TGTGCCAGCAGTTTGACGGTTAGCTCTGGGGCCAACGTCCTGACTTTC. The J gene is TRBJ2-6, the V gene TRBV28; D not certain. The CDR3 length is 16 residues. The V gene lost 3 bases and the J gene lost 0 bases, with 9 bases spanning the gap. Germline CDR1 reads MDHEN; CDR2 reads SYDVKM.